The clone carrying this TCR beta chain showed up just a few times. Germline is not matched at one junction end, which may reflect a read error. The source of the sample is a study of blood T cells in healthy people across ages. Looked up from germline, CDR1 is SSHAT and CDR2 is FNYEAQ (reference sequence). There are 17 residues in the CDR3. For the second PCR, which ran for about 7 to 11 cycles, a sample-barcoded 5' primer and a J-beta primer mix were used. Sequencing recovered at least 2.5 million CDR3-containing paired-end reads from each sample. MiXCR, run by TCRdb on the 5' RACE reads, gives a single entry per CDR3 protein. The sample lists a few hundred thousand distinct CDR3 sequences, roughly 29% seen once, with 25% to 30% in the top ten.

V is TRBV7-7 and J is TRBJ2-5, with TRBD2 matching over 8 bases. The TCR sequence derives from a woman in her 70s in good health. The sequencing sample was made of blood. The CDR3 region has the DNA TGTGCTAGCAGCCAAAGCCGCGCACTAGCGGCCCAAGAGACCCAGTACTTC. This encodes CASSQSRALAAQETQYF. The full variable domain, in which reference TRBV7-7 and TRBJ2-5 provide the parts outside the CDR3, is GAGVSQSPRYKVTKRGQDVTLRCDPISSHATLYWYQQALGQGPEFLTYFNYEAQPDKSGLPSDRFSAERPEGSISTLTIQRTEQRDSAMYRCASSQSRALAAQETQYFGPGTRLLVL.